Following are 31 T cell receptor beta chains from one sample sequenced in a study of T cells in women clearing cervical HPV infection. TCRdb keeps only in-frame clones here, not all; method: immunoSEQ multiplex PCR. The sample has tens of thousands of clones. The specimen sequenced was blood buffy coat. The source is a woman aged 18 to 75 with a cervical HPV16 infection that either progressed to CIN3+ or cleared (not recorded which).

Note on this clone: The read terminates 3 residues before the CDR3 end, so the remaining end is supplied by the germline J gene. This chain links TRBV10-3 with TRBJ1-1; D is unclear. The germline V gene encodes CDR1 ENHRY and CDR2 SYGVKD. This CDR3 is 13 amino acids long. V lost 0 bases to trimming and J lost 7 bases, with 9 bases between them. CDR3 sequence: CAISESAGGEAFF. CDR3 bases read: TGTGCCATCAGTGAGTCGGCGGGAGGTGAA.

To note about this clone: The CDR3 end falls 3 residues outside the read, so it is completed with the germline J gene. This rearrangement joins TRBV19 to TRBJ1-5; TRBD1 matches at 11 bases. After removal of 5 bases from V and 1 base from J, the junction contained 1 base not matched to a gene. The CDR3 length is 15 residues. Per germline, CDR1 LNHDA and CDR2 SQIVND (reference sequence). The DNA read from the CDR3 is TGTGCCAGTAGTGGGACAGGGGGAAGCAATCAGCCC. Translating gives CASSGTGGSNQP. In full, the CDR3 is CASSGTGGSNQPQHF.

Comment on this clone: The CDR3 is cut off 3 residues early in the read; its end comes from the germline J gene. The V call is TRBV19, the J call TRBJ2-2, with D possibly matching TRBD2 (6 bases). The CDR3 has 15 residues. The V end lost 5 bases, the J end lost 3 bases, and 13 bases lay between the germline ends. CDR1 LNHDA and CDR2 SQIVND come from the germline V gene (reference sequence). The CDR3 sequence is CASSLSGVDTGELFF. The CDR3 DNA, read in part, is TGTGCCAGTAGTTTGTCGGGGGTAGACACCGGGGAG. Filled out from reference TRBV19 and TRBJ2-2, the complete variable domain reads DGGITQSPKYLFRKEGQNVTLSCEQNLNHDAMYWYRQDPGQGLRLIYYSQIVNDFQKGDIAEGYSVSREKKESFPLTVTSAQKNPTAFYLCASSLSGVDTGELFFGEGSRLTVL.

In regard to this clone: The CDR3 end lies 3 residues beyond the end of the read and is filled in from the germline J gene. The V gene is TRBV29-1, the J gene TRBJ2-2; 7 bases are shared with TRBD2. Unmatched junction bases numbered 9, after V lost 4 bases and J lost 4 bases. The CDR3 extends over 15 amino acids. Germline CDR1 reads SQVTM; CDR2 reads ANQGSEA. Incomplete CDR3 DNA: TGCAGCGTTGGGGAGGGCCCGGCGGGCACCGGGGAG. Translated: CSVGEGPAGTGE. The full CDR3 is CSVGEGPAGTGELFF.

For this clone: The read gets to within 3 residues of the CDR3 end, and the germline J gene fills in the rest. This chain joins TRBV30 and TRBJ2-1; 7 positions match TRBD2. Germline V gene lookup returns CDR1 GTSNPN and CDR2 SVGIG (reference sequence). Trimming cost V 5 bases and J 8 bases; bases outside gene matches: 12. This CDR3 region has 14 residues. CDR3 DNA (partial): TGTGCCTGGCTTGGGGCTAGCGGTCCCCATGAG. Its translation: CAWLGASGPHE. Given in full, the CDR3 is CAWLGASGPHEQFF.

As concerns this clone: The CDR3 extends 3 residues past the end of the read, so its final part is completed from the germline J gene. The chain links TRBV5-4 to TRBJ1-2; TRBD1 agrees at 7 bases. CDR1 SGHNT and CDR2 YYREEE come from the germline V gene (reference sequence). With 4 bases clipped from V and 2 bases from J, the junction kept 5 bases outside the gene matches. The CDR3 consists of 14 residues. The CDR3 reads CASSPDRNNYGYTF. The covered CDR3 bases are TGTGCCAGCAGCCCGGACAGGAACAACTATGGC.

About this clone: The read gets to within 3 residues of the CDR3 end, and the germline J gene fills in the rest. J is TRBJ1-5 and V is TRBV19; unclear D gene. The V and J ends lost 1 base and 5 bases respectively, with 12 bases between them. This CDR3 is built from 15 residues. Germline V gene data show CDR1 as LNHDA and CDR2 as SQIVND (reference sequence). Incomplete CDR3 DNA: TGTGCCAGTAGTATAGTGGCAGGATCGCATCAGCCC. Translated: CASSIVAGSHQP. The whole CDR3 region reads CASSIVAGSHQPQHF. The complete variable domain, with remaining parts taken from reference TRBV19 and TRBJ1-5, reads DGGITQSPKYLFRKEGQNVTLSCEQNLNHDAMYWYRQDPGQGLRLIYYSQIVNDFQKGDIAEGYSVSREKKESFPLTVTSAQKNPTAFYLCASSIVAGSHQPQHFGDGTRLSIL.

Comment on this clone: The CDR3 is cut off 3 residues early in the read; its end comes from the germline J gene. The chain employs TRBV20-1 and TRBJ1-2; possible D gene TRBD1, 6 bases. There are 17 residues in the CDR3. V was pared by 1 base and J by 5 bases, with 23 bases between. Germline assignment: CDR1 DFQATT and CDR2 SNEGSKA (reference sequence). The sequenced CDR3 bases are TGCAGTGCTAGAGTAGGGGGGGGTGAAGGTGCGGAATATGGC. Amino acids: CSARVGGGEGAEYG. The full CDR3 protein is CSARVGGGEGAEYGYTF.

As concerns this clone: The read ends 3 residues before the CDR3 terminus; that terminus is restored from the germline J gene. The rearrangement joins TRBV30 to TRBJ1-2, with D unclear. Per germline, CDR1 GTSNPN and CDR2 SVGIG (reference sequence). Deletions cut 1 base from V and 3 bases from J, with 9 bases between. The CDR3 spans 13 residues. The CDR3 here is CAWSANGDYGYTF. The CDR3 DNA, read in part, is TGTGCCTGGAGTGCAAACGGGGACTATGGC.

As regards this clone: The CDR3 extends 3 residues past the end of the read, so its final part is completed from the germline J gene. The chain is built from TRBV6-2 or TRBV6-3 and TRBJ2-7; no clear D. The CDR3 is 14 amino acids. The germline V gene has CDR1 MNHEY and CDR2 SVGEGT. V shed 0 bases and J shed 0 bases, with 6 bases lying between them. CDR3 in amino acids: CASSYSSSSYEQYF. CDR3 DNA, as far as it was read: TGTGCCAGCAGTTACTCTAGCAGCTCCTACGAG.

The part of the CDR3 DNA that was read is TGCAGTGCTAGAGATGGCAGGAACGCAGATACG. Amino acid sequence: CSARDGRNADT. The CDR3, in full, reads CSARDGRNADTQYF. The chain employs TRBV20-1 and TRBJ2-3, with unresolved D. The sequence runs out 3 residues before the end of the CDR3; the remainder is reconstructed from the germline J gene. Germline CDR1 reads DFQATT; CDR2 reads SNEGSKA (reference sequence). CDR3 length: 14 amino acids. The V and J ends lost 0 bases and 4 bases respectively, with 11 bases between them.

Concerning this clone: Read sequence stops 3 residues before the CDR3 end, and the germline J gene provides the missing end. This rearrangement joins TRBV5-6 to TRBJ1-2, with D perhaps TRBD1 (6 bases). The CDR3 sequence is 15 residues long. Trimming took 1 base from V and 6 from J, leaving 16 bases between them. Germline V gene lookup returns CDR1 SGHDT and CDR2 YYEEEE. The CDR3: CASSLFGGAFDGYTF. The DNA read from the CDR3 is TGTGCCAGCAGCTTGTTTGGGGGCGCGTTCGATGGC.

About this clone itself: The sequenced fragment ends 3 residues before the CDR3 boundary, so the rest is inferred from the germline J gene. This chain joins TRBV4-1 and TRBJ2-7; 7 bases match TRBD1. V lost 4 bases, J lost 4 bases, and 4 bases stayed unmatched. CDR1 MGHRA and CDR2 YSYEKL come from the germline V gene. The CDR3 covers 13 residues. The sequenced part of the CDR3 DNA is TGCGCCAGCAGCCTACTACAGGGGTACGAG. Amino acids: CASSLLQGYE. The full CDR3 protein is CASSLLQGYEQYF.

With regard to this clone: Sequencing ends 3 residues short of the CDR3 end; the germline J gene provides the rest. The gene calls are TRBV20-1 and TRBJ2-2; possibly TRBD2 for D (5 bases). The CDR3 consists of 15 residues. Germline lookup yields CDR1 DFQATT and CDR2 SNEGSKA (reference sequence). The V end lost 3 bases, the J end lost 5 bases, and 16 bases lay between the germline ends. The sequenced CDR3 bases are TGCAGTGCTAGTATGGGCGGGTACGGTACCGGGGAG. Its translation: CSASMGGYGTGE. The entire CDR3 reads CSASMGGYGTGELFF.

Concerning this clone itself: The read ends 3 residues early relative to the CDR3; the germline J gene fills the gap. The rearrangement links TRBV5-1 to TRBJ1-1, with 7 nucleotides matching TRBD1. The CDR3 length is 15 residues. Germline CDR1 SGHRS, CDR2 YFSETQ. Trimming removed 0 bases from V and 3 bases from J; junction bases left unmatched: 5. CDR3 in amino acids: CASSLGTGVYTEAFF. The CDR3 bases that were read are TGCGCCAGCAGCTTGGGAACAGGGGTCTACACTGAA.

Points on this clone: The read terminates 3 residues ahead of where the CDR3 ends, so the germline J gene completes it. The chain uses TRBV5-1 and TRBJ2-2; D is uncertain. CDR1 and CDR2 (germline): SGHRS, YFSETQ. With 5 bases removed from V and 2 bases from J, the gap between germline ends came to 10 bases. The length of the CDR3 is 14 residues. The CDR3: CASRTDSNTGELFF. Partial CDR3 DNA: TGCGCCAGCAGAACCGACTCCAACACCGGGGAG.

Details on this clone: Read coverage stops 3 residues before the CDR3 terminus; the germline J gene supplies the remainder. J is TRBJ1-6 and V is TRBV7-2; 9 bases match TRBD1. The V segment lost 2 bases and the J segment 10 bases; nucleotides outside the gene matches: 6. The CDR3 spans 15 residues. Germline values: CDR1 SGHTA, CDR2 FQGNSA. CDR3 residues: CASSLPTGGSSPLHF. The DNA read from the CDR3 is TGTGCCAGCAGCTTACCGACAGGGGGATCGTCACCC. Full variable domain (remainder filled in from reference TRBV7-2 and TRBJ1-6): GAGVSQSPSNKVTEKGKDVELRCDPISGHTALYWYRQSLGQGLEFLIYFQGNSAPDKSGLPSDRFSAERTGGSVSTLTIQRTQQEDSAVYLCASSLPTGGSSPLHFGNGTRLTVT.

Worth noting for this clone: The read comes to an end 3 residues before the CDR3 does, leaving the germline J gene to fill in the end. The chain has TRBV20-1 and TRBJ2-3; 10 nucleotides agree with TRBD2. Germline loops: CDR1 DFQATT, CDR2 SNEGSKA (reference sequence). Trimming cost V 6 bases and J 5 bases; bases outside gene matches: 17. This CDR3 comprises 17 residues. The CDR3 DNA, read in part, is TGCAGTGCACGGCTAGCGGGAGTGGGGGGTCCAGGAGATACG. Protein sequence: CSARLAGVGGPGDT. The whole CDR3 sequence reads CSARLAGVGGPGDTQYF.

Regarding this clone: The missing CDR3 end, 3 residues past where the read stops, is filled in from the germline J gene. This sequence joins TRBV20-1 and TRBJ1-4; tentative D call: TRBD1 (5 bases). Germline assignment: CDR1 DFQATT and CDR2 SNEGSKA (reference sequence). V dropped 2 bases and J dropped 8 bases, with 9 bases sitting between them. The CDR3 covers 12 residues. Incomplete CDR3 DNA: TGCAGTGCTAGAAACACAGGAGAAAAA. Its translation: CSARNTGEK. The entire CDR3 sequence reads CSARNTGEKLFF.

A remark on this clone: The read terminates 3 residues before the CDR3 end, so the remaining end is supplied by the germline J gene. J is TRBJ2-1 and V is TRBV19; D may be TRBD2 (6 bases). Deletions cut 6 bases from V and 2 bases from J, with 14 bases between. There are 15 residues in the CDR3. CDR1 LNHDA and CDR2 SQIVND come from the germline V gene (reference sequence). The CDR3: CASSTGLQPYNEQFF. CDR3 bases read: TGTGCCAGTAGCACGGGACTTCAACCCTACAATGAG.

A remark on this clone: The read gets to within 3 residues of the CDR3 end, and the germline J gene fills in the rest. This rearrangement joins TRBV5-1 to TRBJ2-5, with 11 bases lining up with TRBD1. The germline V gene has CDR1 SGHRS and CDR2 YFSETQ. V shed 3 bases and J 4 bases; nucleotides not matched to a gene: 11. The CDR3 contains 17 residues. This CDR3 is CASSSEVSGQGGETQYF. The sequenced part of the CDR3 DNA is TGCGCCAGCAGCTCCGAAGTTTCGGGACAGGGGGGAGAGACC.

The CDR3 spells CASSEYRGPYGYTF. The sequenced CDR3 bases are TGTGCCAGCAGTGAGTACAGGGGTCCTTATGGC. This chain links TRBV2 with TRBJ1-2; 7 bases are shared with TRBD1. From the germline J gene comes the end of the CDR3, since the read stops 3 residues before it. Germline-derived CDR1 and CDR2 are SNHLY and FYNNEI. V lost 3 bases, J lost 5 bases, and 6 bases stayed unmatched. The CDR3 consists of 14 residues.

CDR3: CASSLATGPSTDTQYF. CDR3 bases read: TGCGCCAGCAGCTTGGCGACAGGACCAAGCACAGATACG. The chain has TRBV5-1 and TRBJ2-3, with TRBD1 as a possible D gene (6 bases). The CDR3 end is not reached by the read, which stops 3 residues before it; the germline J gene fills it in. The CDR3 length is 16 residues. Germline CDR1 SGHRS, CDR2 YFSETQ. The V gene lost 0 bases and the J gene lost 0 bases, with 11 bases spanning the gap.

In regard to this clone: With the read ending 3 residues before the CDR3 end, the germline J gene is used to fill in that end. This chain links TRBV11-2 with TRBJ2-7; 9 bases map to TRBD2. The germline V gene encodes CDR1 SGHAT and CDR2 FQNNGV. The length of the CDR3 is 15 residues. V trimming: 5 bases; J trimming: 4 bases; junction bases outside the gene matches: 9. CDR3 residues: CASSPVSGRNYEQYF. CDR3 DNA (partial): TGTGCCAGCAGCCCAGTGAGCGGGAGGAATTACGAG.

On this clone itself: The read ends 3 residues shy of where the CDR3 ends; the end is completed using the germline J gene. V and J are TRBV30 and TRBJ2-7; TRBD1 matches at 11 bases. CDR3 length: 15 residues. From germline, CDR1 is GTSNPN and CDR2 SVGIG (reference sequence). Trimming at V came to 2 bases and at J to 3 bases, leaving 6 bases not matched to a gene. The sequenced part of the CDR3 DNA is TGTGCCTGGAGTTCCGGGACAGGGGGATTCTACGAG. This translates into CAWSSGTGGFYE. The complete CDR3 protein is CAWSSGTGGFYEQYF.

Remarks on this clone: With the read ending 3 residues before the CDR3 end, the germline J gene is used to fill in that end. The J gene is TRBJ2-5, the V gene TRBV28, with TRBD1 matching 7 bases. The CDR3 has 16 amino acids. V lost 4 bases, J lost 5 bases, and 13 bases stayed unmatched. The germline V gene has CDR1 MDHEN and CDR2 SYDVKM. The CDR3 reads CASSSSRTGRGETQYF. The covered CDR3 bases are TGTGCCAGCAGTTCGTCTCGGACAGGCCGAGGGGAGACC. The whole variable domain, filled in from reference TRBV28 and TRBJ2-5, reads DVKVTQSSRYLVKRTGEKVFLECVQDMDHENMFWYRQDPGLGLRLIYFSYDVKMKEKGDIPEGYSVSREKKERFSLILESASTNQTSMYLCASSSSRTGRGETQYFGPGTRLLVL.

To note about this clone: The read comes to an end 3 residues before the CDR3 does, leaving the germline J gene to fill in the end. The rearrangement uses TRBV20-1 and TRBJ1-5, with TRBD1 identical over 10 bases. From germline, CDR1 is DFQATT and CDR2 SNEGSKA (reference sequence). This CDR3 contains 15 residues. V was clipped by 3 bases and J by 4 bases; unmatched bases: 6. The sequenced part of the CDR3 DNA is TGCAGTGCTAGCAGCTGGGGACAGGGGAATCAGCCC. It yields the protein CSASSWGQGNQP. The full CDR3 protein is CSASSWGQGNQPQHF.

A word on this clone: The read comes to an end 3 residues before the CDR3 does, leaving the germline J gene to fill in the end. The chain combines TRBV29-1 with TRBJ2-5, with D perhaps matching TRBD2 (6 bases). The CDR3 sequence is 14 residues long. Trimming stripped 6 bases from V and 4 bases from J, with 18 bases between. Germline CDR1 is SQVTM and CDR2 is ANQGSEA. CDR3: CSVGGTGNRETQYF. CDR3 bases read: TGCAGCGTCGGGGGTACCGGGAACAGAGAGACC.

Comment on this clone: The CDR3 extends 3 residues past the end of the read, so its final part is completed from the germline J gene. The rearrangement uses TRBV30 and TRBJ1-2, with a weak D call TRBD1 (5 bases). V was clipped by 2 bases and J by 1 base, with 8 bases between them. The germline gives CDR1 GTSNPN, CDR2 SVGIG (reference sequence). This CDR3 contains 13 residues. CDR3 DNA (partial): TGTGCCTGGAGTACAAGGGGTAACTATGGC. It specifies CAWSTRGNYG. The full-length CDR3 reads as CAWSTRGNYGYTF.

As regards this clone: Sequencing ends 3 residues short of the CDR3 end; the germline J gene provides the rest. The chain employs TRBV5-5 and TRBJ2-1; 11 bases align to TRBD2. V gave up 2 bases and J gave up 8 bases; unmatched junction bases: 6. There are 15 residues in the CDR3. Per the germline V gene, CDR1 is SGHKS and CDR2 is YYEKEE (reference sequence). This CDR3 is CASSLLLAGVYEQFF. The DNA read from the CDR3 is TGTGCCAGCAGCTTATTACTAGCGGGAGTTTATGAG.

A note on this clone: The CDR3 end lies 3 residues beyond the end of the read and is filled in from the germline J gene. The chain couples TRBV7-6 to TRBJ1-1; 7 bases align to TRBD1. The CDR3 totals 14 residues. V lost 4 bases, J lost 2 bases, and 4 bases stayed unmatched. Germline CDR1 is SGHVS and CDR2 is FNYEAQ. The CDR3 is CASSSTGENTEAFF. The DNA read from the CDR3 is TGTGCCAGCAGCTCAACAGGGGAAAACACTGAA.